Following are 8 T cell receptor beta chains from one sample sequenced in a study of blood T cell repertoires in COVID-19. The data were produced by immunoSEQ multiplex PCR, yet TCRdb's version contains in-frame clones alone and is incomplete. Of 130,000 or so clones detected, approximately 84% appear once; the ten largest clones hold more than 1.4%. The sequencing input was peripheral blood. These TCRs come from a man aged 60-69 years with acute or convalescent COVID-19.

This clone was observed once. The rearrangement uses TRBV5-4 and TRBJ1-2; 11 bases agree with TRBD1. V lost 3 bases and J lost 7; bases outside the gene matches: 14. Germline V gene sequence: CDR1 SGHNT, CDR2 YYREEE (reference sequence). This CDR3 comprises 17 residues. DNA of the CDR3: TGTGCCAGCAGCTCGGTTGCGGCCGGACAGGGGGCGGGTGGCTACACCTTC. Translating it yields CASSSVAAGQGAGGYTF.

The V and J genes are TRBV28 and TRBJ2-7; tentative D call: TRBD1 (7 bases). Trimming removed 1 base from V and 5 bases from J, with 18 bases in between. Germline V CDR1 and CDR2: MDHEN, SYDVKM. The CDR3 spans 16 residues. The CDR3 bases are TGTGCCAGCAGTTTATTGTCGGCAGGGGGGTTCAACGAGCAGTACTTC. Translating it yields CASSLLSAGGFNEQYF.

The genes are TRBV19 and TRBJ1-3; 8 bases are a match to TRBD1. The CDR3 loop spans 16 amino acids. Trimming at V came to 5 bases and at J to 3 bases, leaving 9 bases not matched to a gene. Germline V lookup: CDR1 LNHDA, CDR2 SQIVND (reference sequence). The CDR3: CASSVPGGVSGNTIYF. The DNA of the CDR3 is TGTGCCAGTAGTGTTCCAGGGGGCGTGAGTGGAAACACCATATATTTT.

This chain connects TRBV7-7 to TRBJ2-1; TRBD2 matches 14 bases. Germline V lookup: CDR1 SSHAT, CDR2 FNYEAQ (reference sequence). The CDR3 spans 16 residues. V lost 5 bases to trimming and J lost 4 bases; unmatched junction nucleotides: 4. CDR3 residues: CASSLGTSGGYNEQFF. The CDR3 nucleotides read TGTGCCAGCAGCCTCGGGACTAGCGGGGGATACAATGAGCAGTTCTTC.

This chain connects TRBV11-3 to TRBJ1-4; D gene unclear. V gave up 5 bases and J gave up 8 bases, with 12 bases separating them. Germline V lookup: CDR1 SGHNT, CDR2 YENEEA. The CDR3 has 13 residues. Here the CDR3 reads CASSTRIGEKLFF. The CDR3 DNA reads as TGTGCCAGCAGCACTAGAATCGGCGAAAAACTGTTTTTT.

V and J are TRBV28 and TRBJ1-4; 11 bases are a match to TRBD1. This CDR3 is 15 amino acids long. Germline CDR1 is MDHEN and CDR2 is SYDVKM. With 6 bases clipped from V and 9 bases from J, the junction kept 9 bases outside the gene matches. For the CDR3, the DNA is TGTGCCAGCAGCCCCGGGGGACAGGGGGGGAAAAAACTGTTTTTT. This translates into CASSPGGQGGKKLFF.

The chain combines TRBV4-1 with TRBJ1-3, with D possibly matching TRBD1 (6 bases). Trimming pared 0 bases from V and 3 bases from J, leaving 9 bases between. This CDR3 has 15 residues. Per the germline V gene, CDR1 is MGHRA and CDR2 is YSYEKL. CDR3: CASSQDTGHGNTIYF. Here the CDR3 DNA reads TGCGCCAGCAGCCAAGATACAGGGCATGGAAACACCATATATTTT.

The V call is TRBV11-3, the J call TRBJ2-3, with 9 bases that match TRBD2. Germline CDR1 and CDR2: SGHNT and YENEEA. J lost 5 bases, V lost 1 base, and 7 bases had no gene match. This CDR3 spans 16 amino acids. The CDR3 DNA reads TGTGCCAGCAGCTTAGGACTAGCGGAAGAGGAAGATACGCAGTATTTT. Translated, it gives CASSLGLAEEEDTQYF.